This T cell receptor (beta chain) was recorded in a study of neurological immune-mediated disorders. Using its own MiXCR run on the 5' RACE reads, TCRdb lists one record per CDR3 protein. Of around 67,000 distinct CDR3 sequences in the sample, around 5.2% were seen once. The study's findings and limits: There was no clinical or MRI feature that showed an association with the multiple sclerosis repertoire cluster.

A word on this clonotype: As yet, its antigen is unknown.

Where libraries were unsorted, they were derived from 2 million PBMCs stored at -80 degrees C. The CDR3 has 15 residues. The V gene's germline CDR1 is SGHRS and CDR2 YFSETQ. Trimming took 2 bases from V and 7 from J, leaving 19 bases between them. This clonotype was obtained from a young man with multiple sclerosis. This sequence joins TRBV5-1 and TRBJ2-7; D may be TRBD1 or TRBD2 (6 bases each). Sequenced sample: PBMCs. CDR3 nucleotide sequence: TGCGCCAGCAGCTTTAACATTAGGGGGGACCAAGAGCAGTACTTC. Its protein is CASSFNIRGDQEQYF.